The entry below gives a single T cell receptor beta chain sequence along with its context. Under the authors' procedure: Reference gene primer amplification gave nucleated cell count estimates. The method was immunoSEQ multiplex PCR; TCRdb's version includes in-frame clones alone and lacks a portion of them. D and trimming were read from the DNA, whereas the V and J calls and clone size are those reported in that table. The sample records 90,000 to 130,000 clones, 85% to 90% being singletons. The sample is drawn from a study of blood T cell repertoires in COVID-19. As for the study in general: The samples span acute and convalescent COVID-19 from the United States, Italy and Spain. Sample material is recorded as cDNA or gDNA derived from T cells, B-cell-depleted T cells, or PBMCs.

Germline CDR1 LGHDT, CDR2 YNNKEL (reference sequence). Trimming pared 3 bases from V and 5 bases from J, leaving 4 bases between. CDR3 length: 11 residues. Specimen: peripheral blood. The TCR sequence derives from a woman in her forties or fifties with acute or convalescent COVID-19. This sequence joins TRBV3-1 (or the pseudogene TRBV3-2) and TRBJ2-5; D unresolved. CDR3 sequence: CASSQRETQYF. The CDR3 nucleotides read TGTGCCAGCAGCCAGAGGGAGACCCAGTACTTC.